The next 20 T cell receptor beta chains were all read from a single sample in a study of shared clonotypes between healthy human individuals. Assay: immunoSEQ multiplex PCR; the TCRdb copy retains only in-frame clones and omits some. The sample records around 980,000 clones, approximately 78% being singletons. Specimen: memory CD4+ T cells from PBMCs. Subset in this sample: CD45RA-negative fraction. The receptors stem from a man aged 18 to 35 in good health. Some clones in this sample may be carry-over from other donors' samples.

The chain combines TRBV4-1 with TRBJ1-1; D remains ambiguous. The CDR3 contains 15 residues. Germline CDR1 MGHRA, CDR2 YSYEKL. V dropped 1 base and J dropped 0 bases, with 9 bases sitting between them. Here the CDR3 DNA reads TGCGCCAGCAGCCAAGTTGGACGGATGAACACTGAAGCTTTCTTT. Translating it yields CASSQVGRMNTEAFF.

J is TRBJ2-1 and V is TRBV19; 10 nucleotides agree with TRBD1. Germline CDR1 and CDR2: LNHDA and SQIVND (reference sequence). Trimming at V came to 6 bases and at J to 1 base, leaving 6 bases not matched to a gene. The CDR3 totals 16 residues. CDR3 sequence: CASSPGQGGSYNEQFF. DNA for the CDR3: TGTGCCAGTAGCCCCGGACAGGGGGGATCCTACAATGAGCAGTTCTTC.

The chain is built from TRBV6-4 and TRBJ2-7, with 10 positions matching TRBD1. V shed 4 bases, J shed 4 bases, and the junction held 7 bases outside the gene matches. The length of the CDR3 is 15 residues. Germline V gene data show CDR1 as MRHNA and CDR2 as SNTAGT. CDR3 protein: CASSVLDRGRYEQYF. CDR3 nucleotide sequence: TGTGCCAGCAGTGTCCTTGACAGGGGGCGGTACGAGCAGTACTTC.

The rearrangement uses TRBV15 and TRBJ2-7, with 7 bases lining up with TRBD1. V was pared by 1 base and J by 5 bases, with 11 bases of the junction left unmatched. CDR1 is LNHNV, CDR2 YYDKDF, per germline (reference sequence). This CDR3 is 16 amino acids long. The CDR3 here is CATSRVRTGSFNEQYF. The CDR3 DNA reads TGTGCCACCAGCAGAGTTCGGACAGGTAGCTTTAACGAGCAGTACTTC.

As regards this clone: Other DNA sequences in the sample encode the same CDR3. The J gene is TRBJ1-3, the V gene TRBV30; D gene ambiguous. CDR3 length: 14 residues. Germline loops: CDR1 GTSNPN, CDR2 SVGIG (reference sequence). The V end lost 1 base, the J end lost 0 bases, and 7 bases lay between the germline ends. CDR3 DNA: TGTGCCTGGAGTGGGGGATTCTCTGGAAACACCATATATTTT. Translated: CAWSGGFSGNTIYF.

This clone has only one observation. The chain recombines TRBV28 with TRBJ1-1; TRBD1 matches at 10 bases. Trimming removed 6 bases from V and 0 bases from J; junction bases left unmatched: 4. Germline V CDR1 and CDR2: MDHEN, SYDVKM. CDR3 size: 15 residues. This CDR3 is CASRRQGALNTEAFF. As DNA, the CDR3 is TGTGCCAGCAGACGACAGGGGGCGTTGAACACTGAAGCTTTCTTT.

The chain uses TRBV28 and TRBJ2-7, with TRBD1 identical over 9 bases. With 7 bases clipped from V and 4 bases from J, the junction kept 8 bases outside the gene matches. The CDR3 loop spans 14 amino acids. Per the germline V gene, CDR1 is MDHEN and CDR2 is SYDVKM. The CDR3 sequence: CASTRGQGLYEQYF. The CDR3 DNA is TGTGCCAGCACCCGGGGACAGGGCCTATACGAGCAGTACTTC.

In DNA form, the CDR3 reads TGTGCCTGGGGGCAGACAGGAATATATGAGCAGTTCTTC. Protein sequence: CAWGQTGIYEQFF. The V gene is TRBV30, the J gene TRBJ2-1; possibly TRBD1 for D (6 bases). Trimming left V 5 bases short and J 8 bases short, with 16 bases between. The CDR3 runs to 13 residues. CDR1 and CDR2 from the germline V gene are GTSNPN and SVGIG (reference sequence).

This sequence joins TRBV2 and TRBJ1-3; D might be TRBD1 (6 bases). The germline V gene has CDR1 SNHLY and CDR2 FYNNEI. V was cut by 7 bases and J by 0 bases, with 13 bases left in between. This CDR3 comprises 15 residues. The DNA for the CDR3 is TGTGCCAGCAAGGGACAACCTCGCTCTGGAAACACCATATATTTT. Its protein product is CASKGQPRSGNTIYF.

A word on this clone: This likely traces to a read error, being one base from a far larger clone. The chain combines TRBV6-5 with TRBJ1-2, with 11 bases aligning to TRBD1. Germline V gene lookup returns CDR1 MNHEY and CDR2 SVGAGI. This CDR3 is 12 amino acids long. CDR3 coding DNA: TGTGACAGCTTAGGACAGGGGGCTAGCTACACCTTC. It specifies CDSLGQGASYTF.

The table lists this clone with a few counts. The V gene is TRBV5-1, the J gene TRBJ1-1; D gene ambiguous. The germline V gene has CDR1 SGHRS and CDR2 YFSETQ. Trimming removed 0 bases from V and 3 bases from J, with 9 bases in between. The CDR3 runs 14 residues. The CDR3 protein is CASSLVGGYTEAFF. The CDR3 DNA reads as TGCGCCAGCAGCTTGGTTGGTGGGTACACTGAAGCTTTCTTT.

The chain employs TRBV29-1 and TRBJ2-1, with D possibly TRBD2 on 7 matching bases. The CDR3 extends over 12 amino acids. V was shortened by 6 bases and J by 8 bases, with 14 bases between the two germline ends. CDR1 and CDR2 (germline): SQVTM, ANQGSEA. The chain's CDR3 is CSVLQGGDEQFF. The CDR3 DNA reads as TGCAGCGTGTTACAGGGAGGGGATGAGCAGTTCTTC.

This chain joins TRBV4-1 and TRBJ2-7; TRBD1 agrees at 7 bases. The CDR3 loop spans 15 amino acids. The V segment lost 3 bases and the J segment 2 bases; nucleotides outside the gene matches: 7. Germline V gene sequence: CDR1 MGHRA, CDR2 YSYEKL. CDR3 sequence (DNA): TGCGCCAGCAGCCAGCGACAGGGAATGACCTACGAGCAGTACTTC. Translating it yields CASSQRQGMTYEQYF.

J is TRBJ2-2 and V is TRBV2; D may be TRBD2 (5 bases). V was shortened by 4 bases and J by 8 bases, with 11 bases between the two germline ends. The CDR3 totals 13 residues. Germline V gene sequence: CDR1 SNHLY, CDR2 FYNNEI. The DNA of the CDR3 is TGTGCCAGCAGTGTTTTTTGGACTGGGGAGCTGTTTTTT. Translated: CASSVFWTGELFF.

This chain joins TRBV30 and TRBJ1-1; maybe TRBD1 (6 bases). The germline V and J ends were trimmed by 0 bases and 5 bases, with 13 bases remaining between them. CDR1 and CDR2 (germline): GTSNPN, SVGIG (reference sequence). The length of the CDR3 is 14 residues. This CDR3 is CAWSVVRGRTEAFF. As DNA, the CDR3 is TGTGCCTGGAGTGTAGTCAGGGGACGGACTGAAGCTTTCTTT.

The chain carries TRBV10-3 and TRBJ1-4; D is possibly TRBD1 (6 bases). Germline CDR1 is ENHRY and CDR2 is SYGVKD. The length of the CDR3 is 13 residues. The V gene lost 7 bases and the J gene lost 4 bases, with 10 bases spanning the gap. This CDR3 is CAITGDLNEKLFF. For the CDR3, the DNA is TGTGCCATCACAGGGGACCTTAATGAAAAACTGTTTTTT.

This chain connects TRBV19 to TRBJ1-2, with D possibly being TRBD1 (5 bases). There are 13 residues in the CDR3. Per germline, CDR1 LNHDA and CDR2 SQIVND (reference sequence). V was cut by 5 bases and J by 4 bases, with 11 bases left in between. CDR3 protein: CASSGTASYGYTF. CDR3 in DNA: TGTGCCAGTAGTGGGACGGCCTCCTATGGCTACACCTTC.

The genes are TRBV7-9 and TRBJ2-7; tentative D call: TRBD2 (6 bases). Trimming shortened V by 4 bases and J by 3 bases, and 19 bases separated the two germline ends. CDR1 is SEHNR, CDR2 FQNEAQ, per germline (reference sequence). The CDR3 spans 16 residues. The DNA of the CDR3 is TGTGCCAGCAGCTGGGGGAGGACGCGCAGGGACTACGAGCAGTACTTC. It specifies CASSWGRTRRDYEQYF. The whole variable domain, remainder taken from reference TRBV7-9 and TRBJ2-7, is DTGVSQNPRHKITKRGQNVTFRCDPISEHNRLYWYRQTLGQGPEFLTYFQNEAQLEKSRLLSDRFSAERPKGSFSTLEIQRTEQGDSAMYLCASSWGRTRRDYEQYFGPGTRLTVT.

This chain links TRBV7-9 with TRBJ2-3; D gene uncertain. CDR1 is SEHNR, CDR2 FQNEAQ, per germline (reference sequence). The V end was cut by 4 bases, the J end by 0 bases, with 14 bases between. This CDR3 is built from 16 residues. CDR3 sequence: CASSSRWKTSTDTQYF. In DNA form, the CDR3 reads TGTGCCAGCAGCTCAAGGTGGAAAACGAGCACAGATACGCAGTATTTT. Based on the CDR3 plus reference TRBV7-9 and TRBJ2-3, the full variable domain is DTGVSQNPRHKITKRGQNVTFRCDPISEHNRLYWYRQTLGQGPEFLTYFQNEAQLEKSRLLSDRFSAERPKGSFSTLEIQRTEQGDSAMYLCASSSRWKTSTDTQYFGPGTRLTVL.

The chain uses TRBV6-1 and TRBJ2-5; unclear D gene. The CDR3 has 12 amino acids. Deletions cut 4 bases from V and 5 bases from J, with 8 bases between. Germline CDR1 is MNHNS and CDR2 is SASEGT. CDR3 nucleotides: TGTGCCAGCAGTGTGACTCTGGAGACCCAGTACTTC. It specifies CASSVTLETQYF.